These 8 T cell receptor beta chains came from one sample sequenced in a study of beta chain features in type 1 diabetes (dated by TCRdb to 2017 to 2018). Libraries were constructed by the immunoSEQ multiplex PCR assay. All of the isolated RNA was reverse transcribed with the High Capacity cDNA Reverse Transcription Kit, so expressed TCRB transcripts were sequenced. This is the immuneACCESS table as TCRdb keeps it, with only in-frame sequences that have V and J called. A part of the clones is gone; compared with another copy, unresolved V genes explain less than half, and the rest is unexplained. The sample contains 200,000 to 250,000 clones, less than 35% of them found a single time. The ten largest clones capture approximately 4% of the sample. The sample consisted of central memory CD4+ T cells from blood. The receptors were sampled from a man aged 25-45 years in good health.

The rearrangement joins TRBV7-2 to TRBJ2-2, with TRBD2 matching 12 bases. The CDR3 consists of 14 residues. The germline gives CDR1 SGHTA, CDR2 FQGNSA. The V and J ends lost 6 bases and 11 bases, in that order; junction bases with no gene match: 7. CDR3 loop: CASSRTSGVAELFF. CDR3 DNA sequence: TGTGCCAGCAGTCGGACTAGCGGGGTGGCCGAGCTGTTTTTT.

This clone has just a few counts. This chain's CDR3 is CASIRDGGLNNEQYF. CDR3 nucleotides: TGTGCCAGCATCCGAGACGGGGGGCTCAATAACGAGCAGTACTTC. The rearrangement links TRBV2 to TRBJ2-7, with D perhaps matching TRBD2 (7 bases). Trimming cost V 7 bases and J 5 bases, with 21 bases left between them. The CDR3 contains 15 residues. Germline CDR1 reads SNHLY; CDR2 reads FYNNEI.

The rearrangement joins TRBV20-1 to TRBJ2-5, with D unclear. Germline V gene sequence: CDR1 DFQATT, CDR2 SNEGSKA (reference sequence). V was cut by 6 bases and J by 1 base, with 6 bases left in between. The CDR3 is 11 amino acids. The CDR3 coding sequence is TGCAGTGCGGCTAGCCAAGAGACCCAGTACTTC. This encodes CSAASQETQYF.

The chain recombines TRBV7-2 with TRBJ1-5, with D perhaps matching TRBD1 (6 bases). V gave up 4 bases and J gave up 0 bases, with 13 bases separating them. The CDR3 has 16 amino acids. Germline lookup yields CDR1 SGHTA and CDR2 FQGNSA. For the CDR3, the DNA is TGTGCCAGCAGCTCCAGCAGGGGCATTAGCAATCAGCCCCAGCATTTT. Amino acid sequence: CASSSSRGISNQPQHF.

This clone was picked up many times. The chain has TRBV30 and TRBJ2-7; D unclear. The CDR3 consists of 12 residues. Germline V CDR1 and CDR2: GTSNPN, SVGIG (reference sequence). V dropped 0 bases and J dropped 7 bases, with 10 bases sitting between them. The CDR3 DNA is TGTGCCTGGAGTGTAGTACTATGGGAGCAGTACTTC. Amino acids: CAWSVVLWEQYF.

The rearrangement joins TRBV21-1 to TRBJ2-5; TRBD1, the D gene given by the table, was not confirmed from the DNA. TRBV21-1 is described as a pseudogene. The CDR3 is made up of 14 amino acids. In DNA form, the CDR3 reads TGTGCCAGCAGCACTTGGACAGAGCAAGAGACCCAGTACTTC. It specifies CASSTWTEQETQYF.

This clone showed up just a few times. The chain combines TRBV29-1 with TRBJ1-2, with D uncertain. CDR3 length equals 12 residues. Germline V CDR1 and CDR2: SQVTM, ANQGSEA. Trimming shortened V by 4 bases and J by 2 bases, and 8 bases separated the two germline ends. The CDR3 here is CSVAYGNYGYTF. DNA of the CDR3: TGCAGCGTTGCGTATGGGAACTATGGCTACACCTTC.

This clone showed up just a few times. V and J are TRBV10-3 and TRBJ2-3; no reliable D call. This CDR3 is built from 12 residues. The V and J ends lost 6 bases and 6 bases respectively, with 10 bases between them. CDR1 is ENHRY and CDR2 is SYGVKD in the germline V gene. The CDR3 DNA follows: TGTGCCATCAGCCCCGCAGGCGATACGCAGTATTTT. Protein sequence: CAISPAGDTQYF.